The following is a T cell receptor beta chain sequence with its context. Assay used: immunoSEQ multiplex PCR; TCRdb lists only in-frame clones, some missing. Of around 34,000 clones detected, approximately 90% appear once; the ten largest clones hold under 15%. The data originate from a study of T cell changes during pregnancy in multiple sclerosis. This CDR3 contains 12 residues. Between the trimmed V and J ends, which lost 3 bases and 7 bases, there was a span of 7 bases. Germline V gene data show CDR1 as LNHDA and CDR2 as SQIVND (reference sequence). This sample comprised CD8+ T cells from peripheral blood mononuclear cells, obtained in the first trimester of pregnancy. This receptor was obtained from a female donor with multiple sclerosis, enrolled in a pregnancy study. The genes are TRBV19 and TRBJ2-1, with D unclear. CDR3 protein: CASSMTYNEQFF. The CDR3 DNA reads TGTGCCAGTAGTATGACTTATAATGAGCAGTTCTTC.